The sequence of this T cell receptor beta chain was determined in a study of control samples from healthy donors and cancer patients. Clones were sequenced by immunoSEQ multiplex PCR, and TCRdb holds only the in-frame ones, with some missing. The sample carries 150,000 to 200,000 clones, 90% recorded once. Germline loops: CDR1 LGHDT, CDR2 YNNKEL (reference sequence). The CDR3 contains 16 residues. The germline V and J ends were trimmed by 3 bases and 1 base, with 14 bases remaining between them. Sequencing input: blood. The rearrangement uses TRBV3-1 (or the pseudogene TRBV3-2) and TRBJ2-3; perhaps D is TRBD1 or TRBD2 (5 bases each). The clonotype originates from a woman in her forties or fifties in good health. In DNA, the CDR3 is TGTGCCAGCAGCCACCTTTGGGGACGGGGCACAGATACGCAGTATTTT. It codes for CASSHLWGRGTDTQYF.